The clone carrying this T cell receptor (beta chain) showed up just a few times. The antigen is not known. The sample belongs to a study of identical twins. Study outcomes and limitations: Zero-insertion analyses might be partly confounded by invariant T cells like MAIT and iNKT. Excess sharing between twins was weaker in beta out-of-frame sequences.

CDR1 DFQATT and CDR2 SNEGSKA come from the germline V gene (reference sequence). The CDR3 has 15 residues. The V gene end was trimmed by 0 bases and the J gene end by 7 bases; junction bases not matched to a gene: 8. TCRdb reanalysed the 5' RACE reads using MiXCR and keeps one entry per CDR3 protein. This sample has 1.5 million or so distinct CDR3 sequences, with under 35% found just once. Material for sequencing was cord blood. The rearrangement joins TRBV20-1 to TRBJ1-5; TRBD1 matches at 8 bases. The TCR sequence derives from a newborn girl in good health. CDR3 in DNA: TGCAGTGCTAGAGATAGGACAGGGAGGTACCAGCCCCAGCATTTT. Translating gives CSARDRTGRYQPQHF.